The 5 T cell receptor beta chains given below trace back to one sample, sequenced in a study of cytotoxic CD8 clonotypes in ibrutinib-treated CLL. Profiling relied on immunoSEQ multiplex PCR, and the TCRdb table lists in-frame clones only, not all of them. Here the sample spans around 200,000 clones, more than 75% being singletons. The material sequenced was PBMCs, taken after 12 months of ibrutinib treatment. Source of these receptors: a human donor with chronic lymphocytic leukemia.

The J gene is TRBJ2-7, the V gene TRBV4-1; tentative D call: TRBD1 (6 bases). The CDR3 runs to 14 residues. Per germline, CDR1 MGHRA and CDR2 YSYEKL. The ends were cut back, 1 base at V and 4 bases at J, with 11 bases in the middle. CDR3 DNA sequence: TGCGCCAGCAGCCAAGCCCGGGACATATACGAGCAGTACTTC. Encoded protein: CASSQARDIYEQYF.

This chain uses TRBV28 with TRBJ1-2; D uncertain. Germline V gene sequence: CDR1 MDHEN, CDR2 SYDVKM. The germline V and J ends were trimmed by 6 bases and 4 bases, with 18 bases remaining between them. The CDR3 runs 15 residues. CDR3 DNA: TGTGCCAGCAGACGACCTATCGGGTCGGGCTATGGCTACACCTTC. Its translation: CASRRPIGSGYGYTF.

The CDR3 DNA follows: TGTGCCAGCAGCTTGGCCTCCGGACAGAACTATGGCTACACCTTC. Translation gives CASSLASGQNYGYTF. The J gene is TRBJ1-2, the V gene TRBV5-6, with a tentative D call TRBD1 (6 bases). CDR3 length equals 15 residues. The germline V gene encodes CDR1 SGHDT and CDR2 YYEEEE. The V and J ends lost 0 bases and 2 bases respectively, with 11 bases between them.

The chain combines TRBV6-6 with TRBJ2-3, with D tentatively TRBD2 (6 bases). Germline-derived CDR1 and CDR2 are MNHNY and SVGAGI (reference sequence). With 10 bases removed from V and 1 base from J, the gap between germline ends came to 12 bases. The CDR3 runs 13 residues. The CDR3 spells CATLLAGTDTQYF. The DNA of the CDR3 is TGTGCCACCCTACTAGCTGGCACAGATACGCAGTATTTT.

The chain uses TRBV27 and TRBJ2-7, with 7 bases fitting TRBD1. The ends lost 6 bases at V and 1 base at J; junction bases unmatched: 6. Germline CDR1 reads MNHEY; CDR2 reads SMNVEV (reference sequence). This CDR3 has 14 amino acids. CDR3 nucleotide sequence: TGTGCCAGCAGCCGACAGGGTTTGTCCTACGAGCAGTACTTC. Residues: CASSRQGLSYEQYF.